This T cell receptor (beta chain) was retrieved from a study of T cell responses to AZD1222 COVID-19 vaccine. This clone has a single count. Its matching antigen is unknown. Points from the study as a whole: Once two AZD1222 doses were given, Spike-specific TCR breadth and depth went up. CD4 TCRs covered the whole spike, strongest at regions 160-218 and 743-854. There were mostly white British donors and more females than males, and clonal diversity was possibly underestimated. Nearly half of unique spike-specific TCRs reportedly avoided B.1.351 and B.1.1.7 mutated regions.

CDR1 is MNHNY and CDR2 is SVGAGI in the germline V gene (reference sequence). CDR3 length: 13 residues. V shed 7 bases and J shed 2 bases, with 12 bases lying between them. Clones were read by immunoSEQ multiplex PCR, and TCRdb kept only the in-frame ones, dropping some. Altogether 120,000 or so clones are present, 92% being singletons, with the ten largest covering about 1.1%. The clonotype comes from an adult in good health. The rearrangement joins TRBV6-6 to TRBJ2-7; D might be TRBD1 or TRBD2, each matching 5 bases. The starting material was peripheral blood, obtained on day 0 of AZD1222 vaccination. The CDR3 loop is CASTPRGAYEQYF. The CDR3 DNA is TGTGCCAGCACTCCCCGGGGCGCCTACGAGCAGTACTTC.